The present TCR beta chain was sequenced within a study of T cells in Graves' hyperthyroidism and ophthalmopathy. Study conclusions and caveats: In the analysis, a 13 V-J model separated ophthalmopathy from stable hyperthyroidism.

This CDR3 contains 13 residues. The V and J ends lost 0 bases and 9 bases respectively, with 10 bases between them. CDR1 is SGHRS and CDR2 is YFSETQ in the germline V gene. Amplification of TCR beta CDR3 regions was performed using RNA transcripts as template. In the first-round RT-PCR of the TCR CDR3, the HTBI primer set was used. TCRdb re-called the multiplex PCR reads through MiXCR, storing one row per CDR3 protein. This table has some 200,000 distinct CDR3 sequences, roughly a sixth appearing once. Hyperthyroidism of Graves' type that showed no ophthalmopathy progression within 18 months was stable. Patients aged 18 to 65 had newly diagnosed hyperthyroidism of under 2 months' duration. Fresh peripheral blood, 7.5 to 10 ml, was the source of the PBMCs. This clonotype was counted at least ten times. Its specificity is not known.

V and J are TRBV5-1 and TRBJ2-1; D is perhaps TRBD2 (5 bases). This TCR was sampled from a man in his forties or fifties with Graves' hyperthyroidism. Source material: blood. The CDR3 DNA reads TGCGCCAGCAGCTTGGAAATAGCGACTGAGCAGTTCTTC. Protein sequence: CASSLEIATEQFF.